This note documents a single TCR beta chain sequence. This sample was included in a study of blood T cell repertoires in COVID-19. About the study: Material from acute and convalescent COVID-19 was sourced from the United States, Italy and Spain. T cells, B-cell-depleted T cells, or PBMCs provided the cDNA or gDNA that served as material.

In the authors' workflow: Amplification from reference gene primers served as the basis for estimated nucleated cell counts. The data were produced by immunoSEQ multiplex PCR, yet TCRdb's version contains in-frame clones alone and is incomplete. V, J and clone size derive from that table, while D and trimming were established from the DNA sequence. This sample yields 150,000 to 200,000 clones, of which approximately 79% are seen a single time; roughly a sixth belongs to the top ten. V shed 2 bases and J shed 7 bases, with 9 bases lying between them. This CDR3 is built from 13 residues. CDR1 is SGHTA, CDR2 FQGNSA, per germline.

This clonotype originated in a man in his 60s with active or convalescent COVID-19. The genes are TRBV7-2 and TRBJ1-5, with D perhaps matching TRBD1 (6 bases). Material for sequencing was peripheral blood. Written as DNA, the CDR3 is TGTGCCAGCAGCTTATCTGGGGGCCAGCCCCAGCATTTT. Encoded protein: CASSLSGGQPQHF.